This TCR beta chain was sequenced for a study of cytomegalovirus exposure and HLA in healthy donors. Study as a whole: Among the 398 genotyped donors, about 81% were placed in the Caucasian-associated ancestry cluster. Study-wide results and caveats: Generally TCR sequences proved uncommon, though certain public TCRs appeared in numerous donors. Later work associated 16,951 TCR beta sequences with HLA alleles at 0.05 false discovery rate.

PCR used 60 Vbeta primers and 13 Jbeta primers. Measured with immunoSEQ multiplex PCR; TCRdb has only the in-frame clones, and not every one. The top ten clones hold around 1.5% of a sample with some 150,000 clones, roughly 85% of them seen once. The V gene end was trimmed by 6 bases and the J gene end by 0 bases; junction bases not matched to a gene: 6. This CDR3 is built from 15 residues. Germline CDR1 is MDHEN and CDR2 is SYDVKM. Remarks on this clone: Its target is not known.

V usage is TRBV28 and J usage is TRBJ1-2; 8 nucleotides match TRBD1. The receptor comes from a male donor in good health and CMV-seronegative. The specimen sequenced was PBMCs. DNA for the CDR3: TGTGCCAGCAGAGGACAGGGAAGGGCTAACTATGGCTACACCTTC. Encoded protein: CASRGQGRANYGYTF.